The source of this T cell receptor beta chain is a study of PD-1 blockade in classical Hodgkin lymphoma. Assay: immunoSEQ multiplex PCR; the TCRdb copy retains only in-frame clones and omits some. The sample lists tens of thousands of clones, about 68% seen once, with about a fifth in the top ten. Trimming removed 0 bases from V and 4 bases from J; junction bases left unmatched: 3. In germline, CDR1 is MNHEY, CDR2 SMNVEV (reference sequence). The length of the CDR3 is 16 residues. This clone showed up just once. The patients all showed relapse after autologous stem cell transplantation, while their brentuximab vedotin exposure varied.

This TCR came from a human donor with classical Hodgkin lymphoma. This specimen consisted of peripheral blood mononuclear cells (PBMCs), obtained at baseline. The gene calls are TRBV27 and TRBJ2-5; TRBD1 aligns across 12 bases. CDR3 sequence reads: CASSLSGTGGAETQYF. In DNA form, the CDR3 reads TGTGCCAGCAGTTTATCGGGGACAGGGGGCGCAGAGACCCAGTACTTC.